These 25 T cell receptor beta chains share one sample of origin, sequenced in a study of neoadjuvant anti-PD-1 for oral cavity cancer. Assay: immunoSEQ multiplex PCR; the TCRdb copy retains only in-frame clones and omits some. The repertoire has over 14,000 clones, 55% to 75% of them found once; the top ten carry roughly 2.9%. Sequenced material: PBMCs, taken before nivolumab (anti-PD-1) treatment. These receptors were collected from a person between 40 and 80 years old with oral cavity squamous cell carcinoma.

The chain is built from TRBV14 and TRBJ1-4, with a possible D match to TRBD1 (6 bases). Germline CDR1 is SGHDN and CDR2 is FVKESK. Between the trimmed V and J ends, which lost 3 bases and 7 bases, there was a span of 9 bases. This CDR3 spans 13 amino acids. The CDR3 reads CASSQGAVEKLFF. In DNA, the CDR3 is TGTGCCAGCAGCCAGGGGGCAGTTGAAAAACTGTTTTTT. The variable domain in full, with the rest retrieved from reference TRBV14 and TRBJ1-4, is EAGVTQFPSHSVIEKGQTVTLRCDPISGHDNLYWYRRVMGKEIKFLLHFVKESKQDESGMPNNRFLAERTGGTYSTLKVQPAELEDSGVYFCASSQGAVEKLFFGSGTQLSVL.

The genes are TRBV28 and TRBJ1-5, with D uncertain. Deletions cut 7 bases from V and 0 bases from J, with 1 base between. Germline V gene lookup returns CDR1 MDHEN and CDR2 SYDVKM. The CDR3 totals 11 residues. CDR3 DNA: TGTGCCAGCACTAGCAATCAGCCCCAGCATTTT. It is translated as CASTSNQPQHF.

The rearrangement joins TRBV5-1 to TRBJ1-2; unclear D gene. Looked up from germline, CDR1 is SGHRS and CDR2 is YFSETQ. The CDR3 has 13 amino acids. V was clipped by 3 bases and J by 0 bases, with 6 bases between them. The CDR3 here is CASSSEPNYGYTF. The CDR3, as DNA: TGCGCCAGCAGCTCAGAGCCTAACTATGGCTACACCTTC. The entire variable domain, with the rest obtained from reference TRBV5-1 and TRBJ1-2, is as follows: KAGVTQTPRYLIKTRGQQVTLSCSPISGHRSVSWYQQTPGQGLQFLFEYFSETQRNKGNFPGRFSGRQFSNSRSEMNVSTLELGDSALYLCASSSEPNYGYTFGSGTRLTVV.

This chain uses TRBV7-8 with TRBJ1-5, with a possible D match to TRBD1 (6 bases). There are 17 residues in the CDR3. The V end lost 7 bases, the J end lost 2 bases, and 21 bases lay between the germline ends. Germline-derived CDR1 and CDR2 are SGHVS and FQNEAQ. The CDR3 loop reads CASINGGGGPGNQPQHF. CDR3 DNA sequence: TGTGCCAGCATTAACGGGGGTGGGGGCCCGGGCAATCAGCCCCAGCATTTT.

The V gene is TRBV7-3, the J gene TRBJ2-6; D possibly corresponds to TRBD2 (5 bases). With 4 bases removed from V and 1 base from J, the gap between germline ends came to 14 bases. CDR3 length: 17 amino acids. Germline values: CDR1 SGHTA, CDR2 FQGTGA. CDR3 loop: CASSSGGGSSGANVLTF. The DNA for the CDR3 is TGTGCCAGCAGCTCTGGAGGAGGTTCTTCTGGGGCCAACGTCCTGACTTTC. The variable domain in full, completed from reference TRBV7-3 and TRBJ2-6, reads GAGVSQTPSNKVTEKGKYVELRCDPISGHTALYWYRQSLGQGPEFLIYFQGTGAADDSGLPNDRFFAVRPEGSVSTLKIQRTERGDSAVYLCASSSGGGSSGANVLTFGAGSRLTVL.

V is TRBV5-1 and J is TRBJ2-7; D unclear. Per germline, CDR1 SGHRS and CDR2 YFSETQ. Trimming stripped 0 bases from V and 5 bases from J, with 6 bases between. The CDR3 sequence is 12 residues long. CDR3 sequence: CASSLVGHEQYF. As DNA, the CDR3 is TGCGCCAGCAGCTTGGTAGGGCACGAGCAGTACTTC. Drawing the rest from reference TRBV5-1 and TRBJ2-7, the complete variable domain is KAGVTQTPRYLIKTRGQQVTLSCSPISGHRSVSWYQQTPGQGLQFLFEYFSETQRNKGNFPGRFSGRQFSNSRSEMNVSTLELGDSALYLCASSLVGHEQYFGPGTRLTVT.

This clone was detected only a few times. Here the CDR3 DNA reads TGTGCCAGCAGTACAGGGAAGGGACTTCTCCTAGGGGCTAACTATGGCTACACCTTC. Amino acid sequence: CASSTGKGLLLGANYGYTF. The V gene is TRBV28, the J gene TRBJ1-2, with a possible D match to TRBD1 (6 bases). V dropped 5 bases and J dropped 0 bases, with 25 bases sitting between them. Per the germline V gene, CDR1 is MDHEN and CDR2 is SYDVKM. The CDR3 has 19 residues.

The rearrangement uses TRBV7-9 and TRBJ1-3, with a tentative D call TRBD1 (6 bases). V dropped 3 bases and J dropped 0 bases, with 9 bases sitting between them. This CDR3 contains 15 residues. The V gene's germline CDR1 is SEHNR and CDR2 FQNEAQ (reference sequence). In DNA, the CDR3 is TGTGCCAGCAGCTTGGACAGCCTCTCTGGAAACACCATATATTTT. Protein product: CASSLDSLSGNTIYF.

The V and J genes are TRBV28 and TRBJ2-5, with a possible D match to TRBD1 (6 bases). The V gene lost 8 bases and the J gene lost 2 bases, with 18 bases spanning the gap. The CDR3 runs 15 residues. Germline CDR1 MDHEN, CDR2 SYDVKM. The CDR3 here is CASVLAGDLQETQYF. CDR3 nucleotides: TGTGCCAGCGTCCTGGCAGGGGATTTGCAAGAGACCCAGTACTTC.

The rearrangement links TRBV6-5 to TRBJ2-7; no clear D. CDR1 MNHEY and CDR2 SVGAGI come from the germline V gene. This CDR3 is 12 amino acids long. Trimming shortened V by 6 bases and J by 10 bases, and 16 bases separated the two germline ends. The CDR3 DNA is TGTGCCAGCAGCAAAATTCTTGGGCGTCAGTACTTC. Protein product: CASSKILGRQYF.

This chain joins TRBV7-8 and TRBJ2-5, with a tentative D call TRBD1 (6 bases). This CDR3 spans 21 amino acids. Germline lookup yields CDR1 SGHVS and CDR2 FQNEAQ. Deletions cut 6 bases from V and 3 bases from J, with 35 bases between. This chain's CDR3 is CASRRRIVPEFLRTEKETQYF. As DNA, the CDR3 is TGTGCCAGCAGAAGACGAATTGTTCCGGAATTTCTGAGGACAGAGAAAGAGACCCAGTACTTC.

This chain connects TRBV7-6 to TRBJ2-5; the match to TRBD2 covers 10 bases. This CDR3 has 16 residues. V dropped 0 bases and J dropped 4; count of bases not matched to a gene: 5. Looked up from germline, CDR1 is SGHVS and CDR2 is FNYEAQ. CDR3 nucleotide sequence: TGTGCCAGCAGCTTAGCGTCTAGCGGGAGCGCAGAGACCCAGTACTTC. This sequence encodes CASSLASSGSAETQYF.

As for this clone: At one end the junction does not follow the germline gene, possibly because of a read error. The chain carries TRBV6-1 and TRBJ1-2; TRBD1 matches 9 bases. The CDR3 covers 15 residues. Germline V gene data show CDR1 as MNHNS and CDR2 as SASEGT. The CDR3 reads CASREGQGTNYGYTF. CDR3 sequence (DNA): TGTGCCAGCAGGGAAGGACAGGGGACTAACTATGGCTACACCTTC.

The chain is built from TRBV5-6 and TRBJ2-5; 11 nucleotides line up with TRBD1. The V and J ends lost 3 bases and 5 bases, in that order; junction bases with no gene match: 6. The CDR3 contains 15 residues. CDR1 and CDR2 (germline): SGHDT, YYEEEE. This CDR3 reads CASSSGQGAVETQYF. CDR3 DNA sequence: TGTGCCAGCAGCTCCGGACAGGGGGCGGTTGAGACCCAGTACTTC.

This clone was found once. The chain combines TRBV6-1 with TRBJ2-7, with a weak D call TRBD2 (6 bases). From germline, CDR1 is MNHNS and CDR2 SASEGT. This CDR3 contains 18 residues. V was pared by 1 base and J by 2 bases, with 21 bases between. The chain's CDR3 is CASSEVKNPGVAAYEQYF. For the CDR3, the DNA is TGTGCCAGCAGTGAAGTAAAAAACCCCGGAGTAGCGGCCTACGAGCAGTACTTC.

The V and J genes are TRBV11-1 and TRBJ2-7; 9 nucleotides match TRBD2. V was pared by 6 bases and J by 1 base, with 1 base of the junction left unmatched. The CDR3 consists of 13 residues. The germline V gene has CDR1 SGHAT and CDR2 FQDESV (reference sequence). CDR3 sequence: CASSLAGSYEQYF. CDR3 sequence (DNA): TGTGCCAGCAGTCTAGCGGGATCCTACGAGCAGTACTTC.

The gene calls are TRBV13 and TRBJ2-7, with D hard to call. Trimming took off 2 bases at V and 3 bases at J, with 14 bases between the two ends. CDR1 and CDR2 from the germline V gene are PRHDT and FYEKMQ (reference sequence). The CDR3 extends over 15 amino acids. The CDR3 spells CASSLWAGNRYEQYF. CDR3 bases: TGTGCCAGCAGCTTATGGGCAGGTAACCGCTACGAGCAGTACTTC.

The rearrangement joins TRBV5-6 to TRBJ2-7, with D possibly TRBD2 on 6 matching bases. This CDR3 is 14 amino acids long. CDR1 is SGHDT, CDR2 YYEEEE, per germline. The V end lost 4 bases, the J end lost 6 bases, and 17 bases lay between the germline ends. The DNA for the CDR3 is TGTGCCAGCAGCCTAGGATCCGGGGGAGGCGAGCAGTACTTC. It codes for CASSLGSGGGEQYF.

The rearrangement uses TRBV20-1 and TRBJ2-7; D not certain. The length of the CDR3 is 11 residues. CDR1 is DFQATT, CDR2 SNEGSKA, per germline (reference sequence). Trimming stripped 2 bases from V and 3 bases from J, with 5 bases between. The CDR3 reads CSARWGYEQYF. The CDR3 region has the DNA TGCAGTGCTAGATGGGGCTACGAGCAGTACTTC.

The chain links TRBV2 to TRBJ2-7; no firm D call. The V end was cut by 2 bases, the J end by 5 bases, with 19 bases between. Germline assignment: CDR1 SNHLY and CDR2 FYNNEI. The CDR3 spans 16 residues. DNA of the CDR3: TGTGCCAGCAGTGAAAGCCCCGGGCGGAACCGCAACGAGCAGTACTTC. Its protein product is CASSESPGRNRNEQYF.

Points on this clone: Since the CDR3 does not end with the conserved phenylalanine or tryptophan, this likely comes from a read error. The DNA is left out, because the CDR3 cannot be placed on it with certainty; the CDR3 is given as TCRdb lists it. The chain links TRBV13 to TRBJ2-6; the tabulated D call, TRBD2, remains unverified against the DNA. A total of 13 residues make up the CDR3, ends included. Per germline, CDR1 PRHDT and CDR2 FYEKMQ (reference sequence). The CDR3 loop is CASRSVELSTKSG.

The genes are TRBV7-9 and TRBJ2-1, with TRBD2 matching over 10 bases. Trimming removed 2 bases from V and 9 bases from J; junction bases left unmatched: 16. Germline CDR1 reads SEHNR; CDR2 reads FQNEAQ (reference sequence). The CDR3 extends over 18 amino acids. The CDR3 spells CASSLTAGVAGGKGEQFF. In nucleotides, the CDR3 is TGTGCCAGCAGCTTAACAGCGGGGGTAGCGGGAGGAAAAGGTGAGCAGTTCTTC.

DNA of the CDR3: TGCGCCAGACTAACGACCGGGACGGACGTCTACGAGCAGTACTTC. It translates to CARLTTGTDVYEQYF. This chain links TRBV5-1 with TRBJ2-7; D tentatively fits TRBD1 or TRBD2 (5 bases each). CDR1 is SGHRS, CDR2 YFSETQ, per germline. Trimming pared 8 bases from V and 3 bases from J, leaving 21 bases between. This CDR3 has 15 residues. Combining the CDR3 with reference TRBV5-1 and TRBJ2-7 gives the whole variable domain KAGVTQTPRYLIKTRGQQVTLSCSPISGHRSVSWYQQTPGQGLQFLFEYFSETQRNKGNFPGRFSGRQFSNSRSEMNVSTLELGDSALYLCARLTTGTDVYEQYFGPGTRLTVT.

The rearrangement links TRBV11-2 to TRBJ1-1; 7 bases match TRBD1. Germline V gene sequence: CDR1 SGHAT, CDR2 FQNNGV. V lost 5 bases and J lost 1; bases outside the gene matches: 7. The length of the CDR3 is 15 residues. The CDR3 spells CASSPMTGKNTEAFF. The CDR3 nucleotides read TGTGCCAGCAGCCCCATGACAGGGAAGAACACTGAAGCTTTCTTT.

Only a few counts were recorded for this clone. J is TRBJ2-7 and V is TRBV27; 7 bases are shared with TRBD1. CDR3 length: 15 amino acids. V gave up 1 base and J gave up 4 bases; unmatched junction bases: 7. Germline V CDR1 and CDR2: MNHEY, SMNVEV (reference sequence). CDR3 sequence reads: CASSLLDRSRYEQYF. The CDR3 DNA follows: TGTGCCAGCAGTTTATTGGACAGGAGCCGATACGAGCAGTACTTC.